This TCR beta chain was sequenced in a study of Graves' ophthalmopathy and Graves' hyperthyroidism. Findings of the study overall: Most thyroid clonotypes expanded beyond 0.001 frequency were also found in blood.

CDR3 regions of TCR beta were amplified from RNA transcripts. HTBI primers primed a first-round RT-PCR, and a second-round multiplex PCR followed. Via MiXCR, TCRdb re-called the multiplex PCR reads, giving one row per CDR3 protein. The table records 600,000 to 950,000 distinct CDR3 sequences, roughly 41% of them present only once. An approximately 10 ml volume of fresh peripheral blood provided the PBMCs. This clonotype was seen repeatedly, ten times or more. Its specificity is unknown. Sequenced: peripheral blood. The source is an adult man with Graves' ophthalmopathy.

The CDR3 coding sequence is TGTGCCAGCAGTTTCACGGGAAGACGTCCCTACGAGCAGTACTTC. This translates into CASSFTGRRPYEQYF. V is TRBV12-3 or TRBV12-4 and J is TRBJ2-7; the D gene is possibly TRBD2 (5 bases). The CDR3 covers 15 residues. V gave up 3 bases and J gave up 2 bases, with 14 bases separating them.